Presented here are 27 T cell receptor beta chains from one specimen sequenced in a study of OX40 agonist ivuxolimab in advanced cancers. This table comes from immunoSEQ multiplex PCR, and its TCRdb copy is limited to in-frame clones, with some not included. The repertoire holds about 93,000 clones, with 92% as singletons. The sample in question was CD4+ or CD8+ T cells sorted from blood, obtained in a trial of the OX40 agonist ivuxolimab. The receptors were sampled from an adult with an advanced solid tumor such as melanoma, head and neck, liver or kidney cancer.

The rearrangement uses TRBV7-9 and TRBJ1-2, with D possibly being TRBD1 (5 bases). The CDR3 consists of 13 residues. Germline CDR1 is SEHNR and CDR2 is FQNEAQ (reference sequence). V was pared by 5 bases and J by 9 bases, with 16 bases between. The CDR3 DNA reads as TGTGCCAGCAGCCCCGGTCCGGGACCGCGCTACACCTTC. It codes for CASSPGPGPRYTF.

About this clone: At the DNA level, this CDR3 is encoded by other sequences in the same sample as well. The chain is built from TRBV5-4 and TRBJ1-2; D ambiguous. CDR1 and CDR2 (germline): SGHNT, YYREEE (reference sequence). V gave up 0 bases and J gave up 4 bases, with 4 bases separating them. The CDR3 is made up of 12 amino acids. This CDR3 reads CASSLDSYGYTF. The CDR3 nucleotides read TGTGCCAGCAGCTTGGACAGCTATGGCTACACCTTC.

The chain is built from TRBV29-1 and TRBJ2-7; no clear D gene. Germline CDR1 and CDR2: SQVTM and ANQGSEA. V lost 7 bases and J 3 bases, leaving 10 bases between the germline ends. The CDR3 spans 11 residues. The CDR3 DNA sequence: TGCAGCGCCGGTGACCGCTACGAGCAGTACTTC. It yields the protein CSAGDRYEQYF.

The chain links TRBV11-3 to TRBJ2-5; 10 positions agree with TRBD2. The CDR3 is 16 residues long. CDR1 and CDR2 (germline): SGHNT, YENEEA. With V trimmed by 2 bases and J by 5 bases, 8 bases remained unmatched. CDR3 loop: CASSLSQRGGEETQYF. The CDR3 region has the DNA TGTGCCAGCAGCTTATCCCAGCGGGGGGGCGAGGAGACCCAGTACTTC.

The chain combines TRBV30 with TRBJ2-2; the match to TRBD1 covers 10 bases. The CDR3 is made up of 15 amino acids. Per the germline V gene, CDR1 is GTSNPN and CDR2 is SVGIG (reference sequence). V lost 2 bases and J lost 3; bases outside the gene matches: 3. The CDR3 nucleotides are TGTGCCTGGAGTCCCGGGACAGGGGACACCGGGGAGCTGTTTTTT. Translated, it gives CAWSPGTGDTGELFF. Drawing the rest from reference TRBV30 and TRBJ2-2, the complete variable domain is SQTIHQWPATLVQPVGSPLSLECTVEGTSNPNLYWYRQAAGRGLQLLFYSVGIGQISSEVPQNLSASRPQDRQFILSSKKLLLSDSGFYLCAWSPGTGDTGELFFGEGSRLTVL.

The V gene is TRBV11-3, the J gene TRBJ2-7; no clear D. Germline CDR1 SGHNT, CDR2 YENEEA. CDR3 size: 14 residues. The V end was cut by 2 bases, the J end by 1 base, with 9 bases between. CDR3 in DNA: TGTGCCAGCAGCTTAAATGGTCAGTCCTACGAGCAGTACTTC. It codes for CASSLNGQSYEQYF.

DNA of the CDR3: TGTGCCAGCAGTTTTGGAACTAATGAAAAACTGTTTTTT. Translating gives CASSFGTNEKLFF. The chain recombines TRBV9 with TRBJ1-4; D uncertain. Germline V gives CDR1 SGDLS, CDR2 YYNGEE. The germline V and J ends were trimmed by 5 bases and 1 base, with 6 bases remaining between them. The CDR3 consists of 13 residues.

The rearrangement joins TRBV5-1 to TRBJ2-3; maybe TRBD2 (7 bases). The germline V gene encodes CDR1 SGHRS and CDR2 YFSETQ. The CDR3 is made up of 13 amino acids. Trimming removed 7 bases from V and 2 bases from J, with 11 bases in between. CDR3 loop: CASGGGVTDTQYF. In DNA, the CDR3 is TGCGCCAGCGGAGGGGGGGTCACAGATACGCAGTATTTT.

V is TRBV9 and J is TRBJ2-5; weak D call: TRBD2 (6 bases). V was clipped by 4 bases and J by 5 bases, with 12 bases between them. Per germline, CDR1 SGDLS and CDR2 YYNGEE. CDR3 length equals 13 residues. The CDR3, as DNA: TGTGCCAGCAGCCACTCGGGGGAGGAGACCCAGTACTTC. Protein sequence: CASSHSGEETQYF.

This chain connects TRBV29-1 to TRBJ2-5, with D possibly matching TRBD1 (6 bases). From germline, CDR1 is SQVTM and CDR2 ANQGSEA. The CDR3 loop spans 14 amino acids. Trimming cost V 2 bases and J 7 bases, with 17 bases left between them. Here the CDR3 reads CSVEPIDRSGTQYF. The DNA for the CDR3 is TGCAGCGTTGAACCGATAGACAGGTCGGGGACCCAGTACTTC. The variable domain in full, completed from reference TRBV29-1 and TRBJ2-5, reads SAVISQKPSRDICQRGTSLTIQCQVDSQVTMMFWYRQQPGQSLTLIATANQGSEATYESGFVIDKFPISRPNLTFSTLTVSNMSPEDSSIYLCSVEPIDRSGTQYFGPGTRLLVL.

This clone was observed a few times. The CDR3 DNA follows: TGCGCCAGCAGCCCGGACGGGAATCAAGAGACCCAGTACTTC. This codes for CASSPDGNQETQYF. V and J are TRBV5-1 and TRBJ2-5, with D maybe TRBD2 (5 bases). Germline V gene sequence: CDR1 SGHRS, CDR2 YFSETQ. V lost 4 bases and J 2 bases, leaving 12 bases between the germline ends. This CDR3 contains 14 residues.

The CDR3 DNA sequence: TGTGCCACAAGGAACAGGCGCCGCACAGATACGCAGTATTTT. It is translated as CATRNRRRTDTQYF. The chain employs TRBV19 and TRBJ2-3; perhaps TRBD1 as D (5 bases). The V and J ends lost 10 bases and 1 base respectively, with 15 bases between them. The CDR3 runs 14 residues. The germline CDR1 and CDR2 sequences are LNHDA and SQIVND (reference sequence). Complete variable domain (other parts from reference TRBV19 and TRBJ2-3): DGGITQSPKYLFRKEGQNVTLSCEQNLNHDAMYWYRQDPGQGLRLIYYSQIVNDFQKGDIAEGYSVSREKKESFPLTVTSAQKNPTAFYLCATRNRRRTDTQYFGPGTRLTVL.

V usage is TRBV18 and J usage is TRBJ2-1, with D possibly TRBD1 on 6 matching bases. The germline gives CDR1 KGHSH, CDR2 LQKENI. Trimming removed 2 bases at V and 9 bases at J, with 11 bases between. This CDR3 region has 13 residues. The DNA of the CDR3 is TGTGCCAGCTCACCAATACAGGGCGCTGAGCAGTTCTTC. Translated, it gives CASSPIQGAEQFF.

The rearrangement links TRBV5-8 to TRBJ1-1; 7 bases match TRBD1. This CDR3 spans 15 amino acids. Trimming at V came to 0 bases and at J to 4 bases, leaving 6 bases not matched to a gene. Germline assignment: CDR1 SGHTS and CDR2 YDEGEE. The CDR3 loop reads CASSLGGGSSTEAFF. The CDR3 nucleotides are TGTGCCAGCAGCTTGGGAGGGGGCTCGAGCACTGAAGCTTTCTTT.

The chain has TRBV27 and TRBJ1-5, with D unresolved. Germline CDR1 MNHEY, CDR2 SMNVEV (reference sequence). The CDR3 is 14 residues long. With 3 bases removed from V and 0 bases from J, the gap between germline ends came to 6 bases. This chain's CDR3 is CASSFAGSNQPQHF. The CDR3 DNA follows: TGTGCCAGCAGTTTTGCGGGTAGCAATCAGCCCCAGCATTTT.

The V and J genes are TRBV29-1 and TRBJ2-3; 8 bases line up with TRBD1. The CDR3 runs to 16 residues. The germline gives CDR1 SQVTM, CDR2 ANQGSEA. V lost 1 base and J lost 2; bases outside the gene matches: 8. The CDR3 region has the DNA TGCAGCGTTGAAGGGGGAGGACAGGGCAACACAGATACGCAGTATTTT. It encodes CSVEGGGQGNTDTQYF.

The chain carries TRBV6-5 and TRBJ2-1, with TRBD2 matching over 7 bases. The length of the CDR3 is 16 residues. Per germline, CDR1 MNHEY and CDR2 SVGAGI. The J segment lost 6 bases and the V segment lost 4 bases, leaving 12 bases of the junction unmatched. The CDR3 sequence: CASSSPTSYLGNEQFF. The DNA for the CDR3 is TGTGCCAGCAGTTCCCCGACTAGCTACTTGGGCAATGAGCAGTTCTTC.

The chain combines TRBV18 with TRBJ1-1; D is unresolved. Trimming took 2 bases from V and 2 from J, leaving 6 bases between them. The CDR3 sequence is 13 residues long. Per germline, CDR1 KGHSH and CDR2 LQKENI. In nucleotides, the CDR3 is TGTGCCAGCTCACCAACAAGAAACACTGAAGCTTTCTTT. Its translation: CASSPTRNTEAFF.

The CDR3 protein is CASSTTGTYGYTF. The CDR3 region has the DNA TGTGCCAGTAGTACGACAGGGACCTATGGCTACACCTTC. The chain joins TRBV19 to TRBJ1-2, with 7 bases identical to TRBD1. CDR3 size: 13 residues. Trimming removed 4 bases from V and 4 bases from J; junction bases left unmatched: 3. Germline V gene lookup returns CDR1 LNHDA and CDR2 SQIVND (reference sequence).

The V gene is TRBV5-1, the J gene TRBJ2-3, with D perhaps TRBD1 (8 bases). The CDR3 sequence is 16 residues long. The V and J ends lost 4 bases and 6 bases respectively, with 21 bases between them. Germline-derived CDR1 and CDR2 are SGHRS and YFSETQ. CDR3 region: CASSAGQGGSGDTQYF. The CDR3 DNA follows: TGCGCCAGCAGCGCAGGACAGGGAGGGAGCGGGGATACGCAGTATTTT.

This rearrangement joins TRBV7-9 to TRBJ1-1; no clear D. This CDR3 has 15 amino acids. Trimming pared 3 bases from V and 2 bases from J, leaving 13 bases between. In germline, CDR1 is SEHNR, CDR2 FQNEAQ (reference sequence). As DNA, the CDR3 is TGTGCCAGCAGCTTCTCTTCTCTTCATAACACTGAAGCTTTCTTT. Translating gives CASSFSSLHNTEAFF.

The gene calls are TRBV30 and TRBJ1-2; D remains unclear. The CDR3 spans 10 residues. Trimming pared 3 bases from V and 9 bases from J, leaving 8 bases between. Germline V lookup: CDR1 GTSNPN, CDR2 SVGIG (reference sequence). The CDR3 nucleotides are TGTGCCTGGAGCGAGGTACGCTACACCTTC. Translation gives CAWSEVRYTF.

The rearrangement uses TRBV7-3 and TRBJ2-5; D remains unclear. Trimming took off 8 bases at V and 2 bases at J, with 12 bases between the two ends. The CDR3 runs to 13 residues. Germline values: CDR1 SGHTA, CDR2 FQGTGA. Written as DNA, the CDR3 is TGTGCCAGCGGGTTTCACGTACAAGAGACCCAGTACTTC. Protein sequence: CASGFHVQETQYF.

The chain carries TRBV9 and TRBJ1-4; no definite D call. With 0 bases removed from V and 6 bases from J, the gap between germline ends came to 9 bases. Per the germline V gene, CDR1 is SGDLS and CDR2 is YYNGEE. The CDR3 runs to 14 residues. In DNA, the CDR3 is TGTGCCAGCAGCGTAGGGACTCGTGATGAAAAACTGTTTTTT. Translated, it gives CASSVGTRDEKLFF.

The chain couples TRBV6-6 to TRBJ1-5, with 9 nucleotides matching TRBD1. The CDR3 contains 15 residues. The trim removed 6 bases at V and 6 bases at J, leaving 9 bases unmatched. Germline V gene lookup returns CDR1 MNHNY and CDR2 SVGAGI (reference sequence). CDR3 in amino acids: CASRSTGGGGQPQHF. Written as DNA, the CDR3 is TGTGCCAGCAGATCGACAGGGGGAGGAGGTCAGCCCCAGCATTTT.

The rearrangement joins TRBV19 to TRBJ1-5; 10 nucleotides align to TRBD1. V shed 0 bases and J 3 bases; nucleotides not matched to a gene: 5. Germline V gene data show CDR1 as LNHDA and CDR2 as SQIVND (reference sequence). The CDR3 is made up of 17 amino acids. The chain's CDR3 is CASSIDQTGGNNQPQHF. In DNA form, the CDR3 reads TGTGCCAGTAGTATAGACCAGACAGGGGGCAACAATCAGCCCCAGCATTTT.

This clone occurred once. This sequence joins TRBV27 and TRBJ1-4, with D possibly being TRBD1 (5 bases). Germline V CDR1 and CDR2: MNHEY, SMNVEV (reference sequence). The CDR3 covers 17 residues. V was shortened by 1 base and J by 3 bases, with 15 bases between the two germline ends. CDR3 sequence: CASSLFSRVPANEKLFF. The DNA of the CDR3 is TGTGCCAGCAGTTTATTTAGCAGGGTACCAGCTAATGAAAAACTGTTTTTT.